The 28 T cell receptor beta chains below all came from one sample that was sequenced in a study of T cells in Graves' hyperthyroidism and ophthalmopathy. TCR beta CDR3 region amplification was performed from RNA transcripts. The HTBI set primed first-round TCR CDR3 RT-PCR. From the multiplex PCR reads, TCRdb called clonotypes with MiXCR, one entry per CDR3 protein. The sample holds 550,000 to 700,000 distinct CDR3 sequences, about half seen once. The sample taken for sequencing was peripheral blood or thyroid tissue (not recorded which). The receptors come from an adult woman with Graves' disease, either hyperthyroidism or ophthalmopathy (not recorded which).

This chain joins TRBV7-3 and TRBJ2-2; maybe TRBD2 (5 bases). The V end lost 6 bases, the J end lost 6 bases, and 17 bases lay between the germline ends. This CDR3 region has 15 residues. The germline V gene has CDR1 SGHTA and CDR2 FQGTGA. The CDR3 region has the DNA TGTGCCAGCAGTGGAGGAGGCCTCTTCGCCGGGGAGCTGTTTTTT. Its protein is CASSGGGLFAGELFF. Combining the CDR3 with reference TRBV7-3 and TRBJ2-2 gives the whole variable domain GAGVSQTPSNKVTEKGKYVELRCDPISGHTALYWYRQSLGQGPEFLIYFQGTGAADDSGLPNDRFFAVRPEGSVSTLKIQRTERGDSAVYLCASSGGGLFAGELFFGEGSRLTVL.

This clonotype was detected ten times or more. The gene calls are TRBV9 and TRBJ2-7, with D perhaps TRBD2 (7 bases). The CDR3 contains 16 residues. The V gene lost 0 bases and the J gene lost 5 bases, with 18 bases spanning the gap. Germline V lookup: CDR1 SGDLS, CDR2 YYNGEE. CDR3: CASSVGRTQGRDEQYF. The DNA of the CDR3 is TGTGCCAGCAGCGTAGGTCGGACCCAGGGGAGGGACGAGCAGTACTTC.

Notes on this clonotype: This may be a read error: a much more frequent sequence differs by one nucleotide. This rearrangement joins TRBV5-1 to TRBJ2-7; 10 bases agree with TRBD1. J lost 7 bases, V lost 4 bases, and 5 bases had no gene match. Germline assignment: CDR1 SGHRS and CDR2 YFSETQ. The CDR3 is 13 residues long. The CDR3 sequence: CASSPGTGVEQYF. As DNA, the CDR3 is TGCGCCAGCAGCCCCGGGACAGGGGTTGAGCAGTACTTC.

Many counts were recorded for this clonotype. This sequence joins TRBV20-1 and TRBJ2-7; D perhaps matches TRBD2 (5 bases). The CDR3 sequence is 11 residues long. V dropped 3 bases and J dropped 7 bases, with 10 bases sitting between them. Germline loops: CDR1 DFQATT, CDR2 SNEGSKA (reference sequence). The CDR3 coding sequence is TGCAGTGCTAGCTACTCGGGGGAGCAGTACTTC. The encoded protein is CSASYSGEQYF.

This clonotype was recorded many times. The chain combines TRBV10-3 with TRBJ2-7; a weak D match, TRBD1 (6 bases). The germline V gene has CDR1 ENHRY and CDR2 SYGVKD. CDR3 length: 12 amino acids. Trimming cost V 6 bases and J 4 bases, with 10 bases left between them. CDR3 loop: CAIRDSAYEQYF. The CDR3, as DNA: TGTGCCATCAGGGACAGCGCTTACGAGCAGTACTTC.

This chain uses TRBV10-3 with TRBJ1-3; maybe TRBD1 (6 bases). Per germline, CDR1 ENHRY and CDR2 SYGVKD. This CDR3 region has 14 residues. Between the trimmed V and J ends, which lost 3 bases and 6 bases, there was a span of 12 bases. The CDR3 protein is CAISEGGNENTIYF. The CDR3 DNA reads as TGTGCCATCAGTGAAGGGGGGAACGAAAACACCATATATTTT.

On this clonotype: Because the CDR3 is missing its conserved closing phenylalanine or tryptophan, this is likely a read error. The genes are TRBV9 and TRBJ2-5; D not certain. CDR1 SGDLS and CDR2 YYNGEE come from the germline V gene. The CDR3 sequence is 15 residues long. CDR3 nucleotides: TGTGCCAGCAGCGTAGGTCTTTCGTACCAAGAGACTCAGTACTCC. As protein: CASSVGLSYQETQYS.

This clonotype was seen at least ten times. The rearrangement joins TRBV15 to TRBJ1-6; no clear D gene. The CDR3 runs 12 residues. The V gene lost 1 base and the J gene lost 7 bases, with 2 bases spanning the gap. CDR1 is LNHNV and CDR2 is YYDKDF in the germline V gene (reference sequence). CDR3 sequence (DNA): TGTGCCACCAGCAGAGCCAATTCACCCCTCCACTTT. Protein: CATSRANSPLHF.

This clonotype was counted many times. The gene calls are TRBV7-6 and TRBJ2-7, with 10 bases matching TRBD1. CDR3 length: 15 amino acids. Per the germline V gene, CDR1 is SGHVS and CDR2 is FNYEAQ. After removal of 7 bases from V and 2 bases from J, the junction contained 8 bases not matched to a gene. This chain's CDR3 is CASIRDRGTTYEQYF. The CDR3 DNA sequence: TGTGCCAGCATCAGGGACAGGGGTACTACCTACGAGCAGTACTTC.

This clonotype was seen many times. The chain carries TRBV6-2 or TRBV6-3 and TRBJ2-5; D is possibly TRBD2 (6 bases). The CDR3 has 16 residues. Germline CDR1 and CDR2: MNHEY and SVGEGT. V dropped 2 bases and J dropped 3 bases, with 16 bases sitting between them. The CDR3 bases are TGTGCCAGCAGTTACGAAGAACGGGGGATTAAAGAGACCCAGTACTTC. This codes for CASSYEERGIKETQYF.

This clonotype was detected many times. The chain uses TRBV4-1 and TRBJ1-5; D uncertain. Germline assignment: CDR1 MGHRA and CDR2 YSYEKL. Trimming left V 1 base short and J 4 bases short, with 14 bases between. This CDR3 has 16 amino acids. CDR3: CASSQGVSGVNQPQHF. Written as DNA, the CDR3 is TGCGCCAGCAGCCAAGGGGTGTCGGGCGTGAATCAGCCCCAGCATTTT.

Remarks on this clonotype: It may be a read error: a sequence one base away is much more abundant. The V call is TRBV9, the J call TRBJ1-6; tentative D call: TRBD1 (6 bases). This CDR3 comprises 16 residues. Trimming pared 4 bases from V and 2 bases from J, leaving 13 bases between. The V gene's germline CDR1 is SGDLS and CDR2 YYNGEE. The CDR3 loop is CASSPRGGAYNSPLHF. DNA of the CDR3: TGTGCCAGCAGCCCACGAGGGGGAGCCTATAATTCACCCCTCCACTTT.

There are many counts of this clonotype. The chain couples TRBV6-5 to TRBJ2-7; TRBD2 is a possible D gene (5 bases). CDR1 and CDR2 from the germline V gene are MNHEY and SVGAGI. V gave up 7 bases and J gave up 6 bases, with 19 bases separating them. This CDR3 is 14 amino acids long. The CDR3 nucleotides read TGTGCCAGCACCCAGGTGGCGGGTCATCGCGAGCAGTACTTC. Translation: CASTQVAGHREQYF.

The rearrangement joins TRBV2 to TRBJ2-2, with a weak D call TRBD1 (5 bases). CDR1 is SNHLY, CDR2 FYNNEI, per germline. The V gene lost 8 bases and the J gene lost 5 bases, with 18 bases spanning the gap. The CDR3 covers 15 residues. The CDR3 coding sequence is TGTGCCAGCGACCAGGGCAGGGATGGAACCGGGGAGCTGTTTTTT. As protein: CASDQGRDGTGELFF. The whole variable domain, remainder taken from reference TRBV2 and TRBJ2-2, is EPEVTQTPSHQVTQMGQEVILRCVPISNHLYFYWYRQILGQKVEFLVSFYNNEISEKSEIFDDQFSVERPDGSNFTLKIRSTKLEDSAMYFCASDQGRDGTGELFFGEGSRLTVL.

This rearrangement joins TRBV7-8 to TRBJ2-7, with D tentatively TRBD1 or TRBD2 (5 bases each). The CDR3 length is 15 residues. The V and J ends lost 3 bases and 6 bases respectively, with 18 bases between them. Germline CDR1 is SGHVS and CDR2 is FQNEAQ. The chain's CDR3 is CASSFTALGGGEQYF. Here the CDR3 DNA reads TGTGCCAGCAGCTTTACCGCCCTAGGTGGGGGCGAGCAGTACTTC.

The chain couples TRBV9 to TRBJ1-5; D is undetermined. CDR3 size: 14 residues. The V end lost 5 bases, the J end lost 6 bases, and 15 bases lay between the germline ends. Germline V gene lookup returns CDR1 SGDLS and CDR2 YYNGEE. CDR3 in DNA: TGTGCCAGCAGTGAATTTGGGGATGCTCAGCCCCAGCATTTT. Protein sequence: CASSEFGDAQPQHF.

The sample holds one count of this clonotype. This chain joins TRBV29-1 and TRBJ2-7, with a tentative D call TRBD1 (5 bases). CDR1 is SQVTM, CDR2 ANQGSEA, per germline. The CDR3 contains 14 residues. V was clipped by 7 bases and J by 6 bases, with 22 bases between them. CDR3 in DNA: TGCAGCGGTGGAAAACGTCTACAGGAAAGCGAGCAGTACTTC. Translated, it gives CSGGKRLQESEQYF.

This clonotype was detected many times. The CDR3 DNA reads as TGTGCCAGCAGCTCATTGATAGGGGAGAATTCACCCCTCCACTTT. Translating it yields CASSSLIGENSPLHF. This chain links TRBV5-6 with TRBJ1-6, with D possibly TRBD1 on 5 matching bases. Trimming left V 3 bases short and J 7 bases short, with 14 bases between. From germline, CDR1 is SGHDT and CDR2 YYEEEE. The CDR3 covers 15 residues.

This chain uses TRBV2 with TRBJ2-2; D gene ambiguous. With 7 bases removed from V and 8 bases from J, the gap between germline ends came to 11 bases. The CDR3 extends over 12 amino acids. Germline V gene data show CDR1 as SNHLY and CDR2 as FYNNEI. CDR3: CASMANSGELFF. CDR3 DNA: TGTGCCAGCATGGCCAACTCTGGGGAGCTGTTTTTT. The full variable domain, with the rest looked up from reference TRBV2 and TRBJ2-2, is EPEVTQTPSHQVTQMGQEVILRCVPISNHLYFYWYRQILGQKVEFLVSFYNNEISEKSEIFDDQFSVERPDGSNFTLKIRSTKLEDSAMYFCASMANSGELFFGEGSRLTVL.

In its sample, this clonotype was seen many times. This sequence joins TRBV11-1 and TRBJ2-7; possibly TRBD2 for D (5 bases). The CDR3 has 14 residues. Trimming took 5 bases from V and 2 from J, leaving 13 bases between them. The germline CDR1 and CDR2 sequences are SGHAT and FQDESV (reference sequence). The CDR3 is CASSPGNSPYEQYF. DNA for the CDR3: TGTGCCAGCAGCCCCGGGAACTCGCCCTACGAGCAGTACTTC. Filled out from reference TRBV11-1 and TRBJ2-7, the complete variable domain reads EAEVAQSPRYKITEKSQAVAFWCDPISGHATLYWYRQILGQGPELLVQFQDESVVDDSQLPKDRFSAERLKGVDSTLKIQPAELGDSAMYLCASSPGNSPYEQYFGPGTRLTVT.

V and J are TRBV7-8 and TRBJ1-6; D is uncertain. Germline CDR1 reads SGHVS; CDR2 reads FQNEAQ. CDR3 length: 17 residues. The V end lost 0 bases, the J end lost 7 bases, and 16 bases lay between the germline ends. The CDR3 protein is CASSLARGRAGNSPLHF. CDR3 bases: TGTGCCAGCAGCTTAGCGCGCGGGAGGGCGGGGAATTCACCCCTCCACTTT.

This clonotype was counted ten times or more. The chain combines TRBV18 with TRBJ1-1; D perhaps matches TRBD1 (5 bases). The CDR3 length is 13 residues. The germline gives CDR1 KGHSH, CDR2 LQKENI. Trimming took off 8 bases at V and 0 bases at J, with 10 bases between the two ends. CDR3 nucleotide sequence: TGTGCCAGCAGGGACGTGATGAACACTGAAGCTTTCTTT. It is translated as CASRDVMNTEAFF.

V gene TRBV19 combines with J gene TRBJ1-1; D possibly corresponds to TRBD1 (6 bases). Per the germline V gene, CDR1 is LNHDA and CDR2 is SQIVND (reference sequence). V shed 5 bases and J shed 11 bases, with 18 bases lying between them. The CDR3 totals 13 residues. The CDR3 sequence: CASSLLGGQWAFF. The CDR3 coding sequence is TGTGCCAGTAGTCTCCTAGGAGGACAGTGGGCTTTCTTT. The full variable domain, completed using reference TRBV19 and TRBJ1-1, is DGGITQSPKYLFRKEGQNVTLSCEQNLNHDAMYWYRQDPGQGLRLIYYSQIVNDFQKGDIAEGYSVSREKKESFPLTVTSAQKNPTAFYLCASSLLGGQWAFFGQGTRLTVV.

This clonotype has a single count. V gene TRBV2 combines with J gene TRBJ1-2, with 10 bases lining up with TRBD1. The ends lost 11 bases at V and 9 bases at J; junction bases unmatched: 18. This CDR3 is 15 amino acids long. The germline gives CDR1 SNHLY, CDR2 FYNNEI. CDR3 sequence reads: CADKERTGGFYSYTF. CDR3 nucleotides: TGTGCCGACAAGGAAAGGACAGGGGGTTTTTATAGCTACACCTTC.

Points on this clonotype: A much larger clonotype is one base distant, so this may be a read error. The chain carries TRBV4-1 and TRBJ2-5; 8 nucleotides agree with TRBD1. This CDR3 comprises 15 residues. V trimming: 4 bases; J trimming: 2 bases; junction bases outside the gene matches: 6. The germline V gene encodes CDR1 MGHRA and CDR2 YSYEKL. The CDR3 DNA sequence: TGCGCCAGCAGCCCTGGAAGACAGGGGCAAGAGACCCAGTACTTC. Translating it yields CASSPGRQGQETQYF.

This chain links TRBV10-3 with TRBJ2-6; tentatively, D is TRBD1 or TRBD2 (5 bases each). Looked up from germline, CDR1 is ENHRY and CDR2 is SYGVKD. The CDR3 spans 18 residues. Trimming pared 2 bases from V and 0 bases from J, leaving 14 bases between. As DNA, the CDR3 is TGTGCCATCAGTGAGGAGGGGATAGGATACTCTGGGGCCAACGTCCTGACTTTC. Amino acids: CAISEEGIGYSGANVLTF.

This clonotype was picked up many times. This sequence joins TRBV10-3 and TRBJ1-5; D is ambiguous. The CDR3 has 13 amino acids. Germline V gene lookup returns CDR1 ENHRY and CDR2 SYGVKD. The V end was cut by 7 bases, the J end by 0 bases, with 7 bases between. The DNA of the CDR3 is TGTGCCATCAAAGGATATAGCAATCAGCCCCAGCATTTT. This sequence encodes CAIKGYSNQPQHF.

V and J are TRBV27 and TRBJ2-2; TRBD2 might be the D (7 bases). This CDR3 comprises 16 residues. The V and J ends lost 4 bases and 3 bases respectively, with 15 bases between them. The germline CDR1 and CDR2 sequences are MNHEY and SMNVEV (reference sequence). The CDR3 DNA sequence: TGTGCCAGCAGTTACCTCACAGGGAGGGACACCGGGGAGCTGTTTTTT. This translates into CASSYLTGRDTGELFF.